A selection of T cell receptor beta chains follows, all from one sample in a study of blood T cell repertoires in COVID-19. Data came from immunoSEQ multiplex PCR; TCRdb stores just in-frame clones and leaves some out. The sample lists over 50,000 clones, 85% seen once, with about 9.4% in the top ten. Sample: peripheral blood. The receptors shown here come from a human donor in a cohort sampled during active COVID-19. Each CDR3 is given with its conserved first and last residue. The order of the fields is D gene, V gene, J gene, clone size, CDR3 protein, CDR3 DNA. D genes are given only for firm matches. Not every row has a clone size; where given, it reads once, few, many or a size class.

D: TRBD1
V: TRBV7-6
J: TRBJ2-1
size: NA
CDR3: CASSLAAGGNGNEQFF
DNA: TGTGCCAGCAGCTTAGCGGCAGGGGGCAATGGCAATGAGCAGTTCTTC

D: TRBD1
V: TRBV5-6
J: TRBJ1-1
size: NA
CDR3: CASSFPIVGTGNTEAFF
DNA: TGTGCCAGCAGCTTTCCTATAGTCGGGACAGGGAACACTGAAGCTTTCTTT

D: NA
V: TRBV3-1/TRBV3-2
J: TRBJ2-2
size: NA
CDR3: CASSQVGNTGELFF
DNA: TGTGCCAGCAGCCAAGTCGGGAACACCGGGGAGCTGTTTTTT

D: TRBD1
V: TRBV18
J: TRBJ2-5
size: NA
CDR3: CASSPVTGDQYF
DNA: TGTGCCAGCTCACCGGTAACAGGGGACCAGTACTTC

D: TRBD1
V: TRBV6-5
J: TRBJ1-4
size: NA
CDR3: CASSYVQGADEKLFF
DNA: TGTGCCAGCAGTTACGTTCAGGGGGCGGACGAAAAACTGTTTTTT

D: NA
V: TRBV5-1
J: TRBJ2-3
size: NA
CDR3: CASSSDRTDTQYF
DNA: TGCGCCAGCAGCTCCGACAGGACAGATACGCAGTATTTT

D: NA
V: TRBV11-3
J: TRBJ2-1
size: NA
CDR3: CASSLGSSSEQFF
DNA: TGTGCCAGCAGCTTAGGGAGTAGTAGTGAGCAGTTCTTC

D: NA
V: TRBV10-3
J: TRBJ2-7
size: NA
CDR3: CAIALNSAGKVEQYF
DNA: TGTGCCATCGCCCTGAATAGCGCGGGAAAGGTCGAGCAGTACTTC

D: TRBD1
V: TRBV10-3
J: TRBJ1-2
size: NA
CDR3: CAITKTGNGNYGYTF
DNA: TGTGCCATCACCAAGACAGGGAATGGGAACTATGGCTACACCTTC

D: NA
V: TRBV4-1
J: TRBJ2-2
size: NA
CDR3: CASSQTRLEYTGELFF
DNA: TGCGCCAGCAGCCAAACCCGACTAGAATACACCGGGGAGCTGTTTTTT

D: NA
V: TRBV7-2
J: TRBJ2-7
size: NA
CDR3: CASSSPPGTGEQYF
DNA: TGTGCCAGCAGCTCCCCTCCAGGGACTGGGGAGCAGTACTTC

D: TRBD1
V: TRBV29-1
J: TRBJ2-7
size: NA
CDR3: CSVRGQGMHEQYF
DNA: TGCAGCGTTCGGGGACAGGGGATGCACGAGCAGTACTTC

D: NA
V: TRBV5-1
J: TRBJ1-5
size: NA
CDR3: CASSLGHGNQPQHF
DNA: TGCGCCAGCAGCTTAGGACACGGCAATCAGCCCCAGCATTTT

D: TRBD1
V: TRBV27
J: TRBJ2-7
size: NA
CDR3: CASSAHRGTRDEQYF
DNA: TGTGCCAGCAGTGCCCACAGGGGGACAAGGGACGAGCAGTACTTC

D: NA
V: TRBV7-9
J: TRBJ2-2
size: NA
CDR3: CASSLATGSRAGELFF
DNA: TGTGCCAGCAGCTTGGCGACGGGGTCCCGGGCCGGGGAGCTGTTTTTT

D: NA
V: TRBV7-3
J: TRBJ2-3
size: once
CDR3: CASSLVSTDTQYF
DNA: TGTGCCAGCAGCTTAGTTTCTACAGATACGCAGTATTTT

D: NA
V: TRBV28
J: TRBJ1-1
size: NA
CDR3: CASSFPFGTEAFF
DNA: TGTGCCAGCAGTTTCCCCTTCGGCACTGAAGCTTTCTTT

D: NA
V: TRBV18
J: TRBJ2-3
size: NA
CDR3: CASSPPTASDHTDTQYF
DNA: TGTGCCAGCTCACCACCAACGGCTAGCGACCACACAGATACGCAGTATTTT

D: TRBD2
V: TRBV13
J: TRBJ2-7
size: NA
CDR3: CASSSRLAGTYEQYF
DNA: TGTGCCAGCAGCTCTAGACTAGCGGGGACCTACGAGCAGTACTTC

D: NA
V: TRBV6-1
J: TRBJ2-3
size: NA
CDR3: CASSESKGSTDTQYF
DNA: TGTGCCAGCAGTGAATCCAAGGGGAGCACAGATACGCAGTATTTT

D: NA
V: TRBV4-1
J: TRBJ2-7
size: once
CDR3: CASSRLLGSFYEQYF
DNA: TGCGCCAGCAGCCGCCTCCTCGGGTCCTTCTACGAGCAGTACTTC

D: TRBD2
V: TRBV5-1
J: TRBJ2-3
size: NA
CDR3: CASSPGTSQRTDTQYF
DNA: TGCGCCAGCAGCCCGGGGACTAGCCAGCGTACAGATACGCAGTATTTT

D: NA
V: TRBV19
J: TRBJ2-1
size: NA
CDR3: CASRQGGSYYNEQFF
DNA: TGTGCCAGTAGACAGGGCGGGAGCTACTACAATGAGCAGTTCTTC

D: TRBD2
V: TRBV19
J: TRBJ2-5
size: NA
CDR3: CASTPGLAGADQETQYF
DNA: TGTGCCAGTACTCCGGGACTAGCGGGAGCGGACCAAGAGACCCAGTACTTC

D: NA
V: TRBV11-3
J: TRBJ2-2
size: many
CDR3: CASSSTRLGGELFF
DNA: TGTGCCAGCAGCTCGACTAGATTGGGCGGGGAGCTGTTTTTT

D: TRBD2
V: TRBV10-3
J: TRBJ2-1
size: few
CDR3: CAISTAGVYNEQFF
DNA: TGTGCCATCAGTACTGCGGGGGTCTACAATGAGCAGTTCTTC

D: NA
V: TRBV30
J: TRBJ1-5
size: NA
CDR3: CAWSILNGNQPQHF
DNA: TGTGCCTGGAGTATCTTAAATGGCAATCAGCCCCAGCATTTT

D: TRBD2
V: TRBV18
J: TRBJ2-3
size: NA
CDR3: CASCPSSTSGPDTQYF
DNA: TGTGCCAGCTGCCCCTCGTCGACTAGCGGCCCAGATACGCAGTATTTT

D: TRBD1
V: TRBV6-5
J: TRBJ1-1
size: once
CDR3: CASSYSTGGTEAFF
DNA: TGTGCCAGCAGTTACTCGACAGGGGGAACTGAAGCTTTCTTT

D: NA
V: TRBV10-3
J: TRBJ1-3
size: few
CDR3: CAISESIRGTLAGNTIYF
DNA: TGTGCCATCAGTGAGTCGATAAGGGGGACGTTAGCTGGAAACACCATATATTTT

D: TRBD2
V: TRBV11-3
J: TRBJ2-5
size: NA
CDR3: CASSPTSGSTETQYF
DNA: TGTGCCAGCAGCCCGACTAGCGGGAGTACAGAGACCCAGTACTTC

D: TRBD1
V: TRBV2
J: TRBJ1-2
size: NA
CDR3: CASRGTGQGILSGYTF
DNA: TGTGCCAGCAGAGGTACGGGACAGGGGATTTTAAGTGGCTACACCTTC

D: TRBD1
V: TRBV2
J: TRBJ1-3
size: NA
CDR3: CASLRQGGNSPGNTIYF
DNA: TGTGCCAGCCTGAGACAGGGGGGCAATTCCCCTGGAAACACCATATATTTT

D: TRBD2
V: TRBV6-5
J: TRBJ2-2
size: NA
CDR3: CASRGLAGTGELFF
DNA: TGTGCCAGCAGGGGACTAGCTGGGACCGGGGAGCTGTTTTTT

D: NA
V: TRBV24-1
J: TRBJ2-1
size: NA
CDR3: CATSDGPSAINEQFF
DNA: TGTGCCACCAGTGACGGGCCTAGCGCTATCAATGAGCAGTTCTTC

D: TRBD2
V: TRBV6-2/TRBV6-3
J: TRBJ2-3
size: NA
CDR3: CASSSRREPTDTQYF
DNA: TGTGCCAGCAGTTCTCGGCGGGAGCCCACAGATACGCAGTATTTT

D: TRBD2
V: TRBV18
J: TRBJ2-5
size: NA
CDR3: CASSPPTSGRAGKTQYF
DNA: TGTGCCAGCTCACCACCGACTAGCGGGAGGGCCGGGAAGACCCAGTACTTC

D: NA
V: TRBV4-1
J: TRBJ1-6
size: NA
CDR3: CASSQVYSRGSPLHF
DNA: TGCGCCAGCAGCCAAGTGTATAGCCGTGGCTCACCCCTCCACTTT

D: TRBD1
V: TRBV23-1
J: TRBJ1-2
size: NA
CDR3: CASSQSDGTGFITF
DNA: TGCGCCAGCAGTCAATCGGACGGGACAGGGTTTATCACCTTC

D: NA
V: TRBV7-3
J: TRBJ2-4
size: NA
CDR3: CASSLGSHGVQYF
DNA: TGTGCCAGCAGCTTGGGTTCACACGGAGTTCAGTACTTC

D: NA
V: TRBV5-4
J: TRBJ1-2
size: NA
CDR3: CASSLTGPYGYTF
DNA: TGTGCCAGCAGCTTGACGGGTCCTTATGGCTACACCTTC

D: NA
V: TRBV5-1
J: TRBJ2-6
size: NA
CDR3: CASSYSSTSSGANVLTF
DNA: TGCGCCAGCAGCTACTCCTCTACTTCCTCTGGGGCCAACGTCCTGACTTTC

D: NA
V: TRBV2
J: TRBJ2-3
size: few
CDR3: CARLVPDTQYF
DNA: TGTGCCAGACTAGTCCCAGATACGCAGTATTTT

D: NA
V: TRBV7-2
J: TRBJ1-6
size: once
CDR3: CASSHYNRQTASGSPLHF
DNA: TGTGCCAGCAGCCACTACAACAGGCAGACCGCATCGGGTTCACCCCTCCACTTT

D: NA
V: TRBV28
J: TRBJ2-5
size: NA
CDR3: CASSFYGQGLQETQYF
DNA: TGTGCCAGCAGTTTTTACGGACAGGGACTACAAGAGACCCAGTACTTC

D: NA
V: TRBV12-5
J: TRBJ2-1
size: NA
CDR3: CASGSPRAVSYNEQFF
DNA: TGTGCTAGTGGTTCGCCTAGAGCGGTCTCCTACAATGAGCAGTTCTTC